This T cell receptor beta chain was recovered during a study of cytomegalovirus exposure and HLA in healthy donors. Across the whole study: Drawn from HLA-typed donors, 83 million or so unique TCRs were held in an early data release.

Details on this clone: Antigen unknown.

The study, taken as a whole, reports: A prior analysis recorded that most TCR beta V segments were productive about 87% or about 30% of the time. Researchers reported that a few CMV-associated chains were confirmed in vitro as CMV antigen-specific.

Use of 60 Vbeta and 13 Jbeta primers characterized the PCR. Assay used: immunoSEQ multiplex PCR; TCRdb lists only in-frame clones, some missing. Here the sample spans 100,000 to 120,000 clones, roughly 78% being singletons. The material sequenced was PBMCs. This sequence was found in a woman aged 25-40 years in good health and CMV-seronegative.

In DNA form, the CDR3 reads TGTGCCATCAGTGATAACAGGGAAGTCCACGAGCAGTACTTC. Encoded protein: CAISDNREVHEQYF. The V call is TRBV10-3, the J call TRBJ2-7, with D maybe TRBD1 (6 bases). With 3 bases removed from V and 5 bases from J, the gap between germline ends came to 14 bases. The V gene's germline CDR1 is ENHRY and CDR2 SYGVKD. The CDR3 loop spans 14 amino acids.